This T cell receptor (beta chain) stems from a study of blood T cells in healthy people across ages. Concerning this clonotype: Antigen: not known.

Germline V CDR1 and CDR2: GTSNPN, SVGIG (reference sequence). The CDR3 has 13 residues. Study results and limitations: Naive T cell percentage showed a strong correlation with the diversity of TCR beta.

The authors drew approximately 10 milliliters of peripheral blood from each donor. With a J-beta primer mix and a sample-barcoded 5' primer, a second PCR ran about 6 to 11 cycles. TCRdb analysed the 5' RACE reads with MiXCR anew, one entry per CDR3 protein. The table shows nearly 1 million distinct CDR3 sequences, with roughly half occurring only once. Input material: blood. The TCR originated in a woman in her fifties or sixties in good health. The chain uses TRBV30 and TRBJ1-6, with D perhaps TRBD1 (5 bases). Written as DNA, the CDR3 is TGTGGACAGAGCAGCTCCTATAATTCACCCCTCCACTTT. It is translated as CGQSSSYNSPLHF.